This TCR beta chain was recovered during a study of T cell responses to AZD1222 COVID-19 vaccine. Findings and limits, study-wide: Spike was spanned by vaccine-associated CD4 TCRs, which were dominant at 160-218 and 743-854.

Data came from immunoSEQ multiplex PCR; TCRdb stores just in-frame clones and leaves some out. The sample shows some 90,000 clones, roughly 88% of them seen only once. Germline V gives CDR1 GTSNPN, CDR2 SVGIG (reference sequence). The CDR3 is 12 residues long. Trimming removed 2 bases from V and 7 bases from J; junction bases left unmatched: 5. A word on this clone: Its antigen remains unknown.

The origin of this receptor is an adult in good health. The source was peripheral blood, collected on day 0 of AZD1222 vaccination. V usage is TRBV30 and J usage is TRBJ2-7, with 7 bases that match TRBD1. CDR3 in amino acids: CAWSRQGVEQYF. The CDR3 DNA follows: TGTGCCTGGAGTAGACAGGGAGTGGAGCAGTACTTC.